The 14 T cell receptor beta chains below come from one sample, sequenced in a study of monozygotic twins with inflammatory bowel disease. TCRdb re-called the 5' RACE reads and gives one entry per CDR3 protein, without DNA. The listing records about 210,000 distinct CDR3 sequences. The source material was blood. The source of these receptors is a human donor with ulcerative colitis or Crohn's disease, or a healthy co-twin of an affected twin (not recorded which).

J is TRBJ1-5 and V is TRBV5-1. Germline assignment: CDR1 SGHRS and CDR2 YFSETQ. The CDR3 consists of 12 residues. This CDR3 reads CASIAGNQPQHF.

The V and J genes are TRBV5-1 and TRBJ1-3. The germline V gene encodes CDR1 SGHRS and CDR2 YFSETQ. The CDR3 length is 15 residues. CDR3 sequence reads: CASSLDSYSGNTIYF.

The rearrangement joins TRBV12-3 or TRBV12-4 to TRBJ1-5; the TCRdb call, TRBD1, lacks DNA for checking. This CDR3 spans 15 amino acids. The CDR3 is CASSSGTGRNQPQHF.

V is TRBV4-1 and J is TRBJ2-7; absent DNA, TCRdb's TRBD1 call cannot be checked. Germline V lookup: CDR1 MGHRA, CDR2 YSYEKL. This CDR3 has 15 residues. The CDR3 here is CASSHPDRGSYEQYF.

The chain combines TRBV7-8 with TRBJ2-5; the D call of TRBD2 rests on TCRdb alone, since no DNA is present to check it. The length of the CDR3 is 16 residues. Germline lookup yields CDR1 SGHVS and CDR2 FQNEAQ. CDR3 in amino acids: CASSLVSAGYQETQYF. Filled out from reference TRBV7-8 and TRBJ2-5, the complete variable domain reads GAGVSQSPRYKVAKRGQDVALRCDPISGHVSLFWYQQALGQGPEFLTYFQNEAQLDKSGLPSDRFFAERPEGSVSTLKIQRTQQEDSAVYLCASSLVSAGYQETQYFGPGTRLLVL.

This chain connects TRBV6-5 to TRBJ2-3; the D call of TRBD1 rests on TCRdb alone, since no DNA is present to check it. The CDR3 length is 13 residues. The germline CDR1 and CDR2 sequences are MNHEY and SVGAGI. The CDR3 sequence: CASRQEWADTQYF.

The genes are TRBV10-3 and TRBJ2-1. The length of the CDR3 is 14 residues. CDR1 is ENHRY, CDR2 SYGVKD, per germline. The CDR3 reads CATEGRGSYNEQFF.

V usage is TRBV2 and J usage is TRBJ2-2; the TCRdb D gene call, TRBD1, has no DNA to confirm it. Germline V gene data show CDR1 as SNHLY and CDR2 as FYNNEI. This CDR3 comprises 15 residues. This chain's CDR3 is CTSRDPTGVTGELFF. Full variable domain (remainder filled in from reference TRBV2 and TRBJ2-2): EPEVTQTPSHQVTQMGQEVILRCVPISNHLYFYWYRQILGQKVEFLVSFYNNEISEKSEIFDDQFSVERPDGSNFTLKIRSTKLEDSAMYFCTSRDPTGVTGELFFGEGSRLTVL.

The V gene is TRBV5-6, the J gene TRBJ1-1. This CDR3 has 15 amino acids. The germline V gene has CDR1 SGHDT and CDR2 YYEEEE. The CDR3 here is CASSPLDGRNTEAFF.

The rearrangement uses TRBV20-1 and TRBJ2-5; TCRdb lists TRBD2, though no DNA is available to test this call. This CDR3 is built from 14 residues. In germline, CDR1 is DFQATT, CDR2 SNEGSKA (reference sequence). CDR3 residues: CSPLGGLFGETQYF.

The V and J genes are TRBV12-3 or TRBV12-4 and TRBJ1-2. The CDR3 length is 12 residues. CDR3 residues: CASSFERNGYTF.

V gene TRBV10-3 combines with J gene TRBJ2-7; TCRdb selects TRBD2, and the lack of DNA leaves this call unchecked. Germline V gives CDR1 ENHRY, CDR2 SYGVKD. The CDR3 extends over 15 amino acids. This chain's CDR3 is CAITPGLESSYEQYF.

The chain links TRBV18 to TRBJ2-7; TCRdb lists TRBD1, though no DNA is available to test this call. The germline V gene encodes CDR1 KGHSH and CDR2 LQKENI. The CDR3 is 13 amino acids. The CDR3 sequence is CASSPGRQHEQYF.

The chain is built from TRBV2 and TRBJ1-2; the D call from TCRdb, TRBD1, cannot be confirmed without DNA. This CDR3 spans 13 amino acids. Germline CDR1 is SNHLY and CDR2 is FYNNEI. This CDR3 reads CASNGEGSYGYTF.